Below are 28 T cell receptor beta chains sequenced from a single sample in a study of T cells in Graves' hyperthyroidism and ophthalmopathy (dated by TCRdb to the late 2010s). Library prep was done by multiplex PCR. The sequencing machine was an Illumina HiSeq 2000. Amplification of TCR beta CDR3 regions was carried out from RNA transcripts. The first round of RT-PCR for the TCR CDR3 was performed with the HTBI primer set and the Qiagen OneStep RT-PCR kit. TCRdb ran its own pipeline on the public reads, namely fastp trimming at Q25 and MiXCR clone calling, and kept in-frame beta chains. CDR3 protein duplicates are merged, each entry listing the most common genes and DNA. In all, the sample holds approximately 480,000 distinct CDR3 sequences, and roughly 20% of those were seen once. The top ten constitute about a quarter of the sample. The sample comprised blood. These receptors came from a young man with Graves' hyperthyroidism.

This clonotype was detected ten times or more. CDR3 nucleotides: TGTGCCAGCAGTGGGGGCGTCCGGCACGACGAGCAGTACTTC. Residues: CASSGGVRHDEQYF. The chain combines TRBV6-1 with TRBJ2-7; D may be TRBD1 (5 bases). Between the trimmed V and J ends, which lost 4 bases and 5 bases, there was a span of 15 bases. The CDR3 runs 14 residues. Germline CDR1 MNHNS, CDR2 SASEGT.

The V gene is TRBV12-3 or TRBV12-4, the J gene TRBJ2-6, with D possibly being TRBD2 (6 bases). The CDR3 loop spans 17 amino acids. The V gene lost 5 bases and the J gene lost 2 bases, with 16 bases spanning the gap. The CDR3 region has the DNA TGTGCCAGCAGTACCGTGGAGGGTGACCCTGGGGCCAACGTCCTGACTTTC. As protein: CASSTVEGDPGANVLTF.

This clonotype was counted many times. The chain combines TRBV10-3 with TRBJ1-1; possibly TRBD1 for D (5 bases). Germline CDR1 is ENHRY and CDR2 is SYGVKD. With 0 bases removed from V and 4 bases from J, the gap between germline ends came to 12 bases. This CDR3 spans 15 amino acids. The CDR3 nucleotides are TGTGCCATCAGTGAGTCGGCAGGGTCCGGCACTGAAGCTTTCTTT. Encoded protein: CAISESAGSGTEAFF.

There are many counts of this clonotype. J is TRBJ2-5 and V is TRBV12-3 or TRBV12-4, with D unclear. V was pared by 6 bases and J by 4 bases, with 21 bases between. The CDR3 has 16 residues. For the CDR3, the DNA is TGTGCCAGCAGCTTCGCCGGAGTGTTCTGGGGAGAGACCCAGTACTTC. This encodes CASSFAGVFWGETQYF.

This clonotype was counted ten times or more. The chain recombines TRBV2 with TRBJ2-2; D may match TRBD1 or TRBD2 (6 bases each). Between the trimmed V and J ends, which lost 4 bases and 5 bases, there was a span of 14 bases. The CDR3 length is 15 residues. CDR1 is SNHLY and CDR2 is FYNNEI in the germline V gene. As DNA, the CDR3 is TGTGCCAGCAGTGTTCGGGGGCGAAGAACCGGGGAGCTGTTTTTT. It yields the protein CASSVRGRRTGELFF.

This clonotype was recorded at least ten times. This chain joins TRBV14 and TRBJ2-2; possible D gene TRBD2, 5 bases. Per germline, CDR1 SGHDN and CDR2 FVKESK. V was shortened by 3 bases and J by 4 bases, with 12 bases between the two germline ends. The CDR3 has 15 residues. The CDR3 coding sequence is TGTGCCAGCAGCCAGCTAGGGAGAGGCACCGGGGAGCTGTTTTTT. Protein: CASSQLGRGTGELFF.

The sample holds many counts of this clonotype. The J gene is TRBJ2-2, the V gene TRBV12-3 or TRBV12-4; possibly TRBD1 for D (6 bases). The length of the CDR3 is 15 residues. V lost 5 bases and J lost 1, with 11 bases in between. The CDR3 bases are TGTGCCAGCAGTGACCCGGGACAGAACACCGGGGAGCTGTTTTTT. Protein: CASSDPGQNTGELFF.

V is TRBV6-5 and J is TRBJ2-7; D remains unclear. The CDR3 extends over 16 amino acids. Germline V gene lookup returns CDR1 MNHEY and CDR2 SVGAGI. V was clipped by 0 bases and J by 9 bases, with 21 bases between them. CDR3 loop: CASSYSKPGAGVGQYF. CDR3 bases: TGTGCCAGCAGTTACTCGAAGCCCGGTGCAGGAGTTGGGCAGTACTTC.

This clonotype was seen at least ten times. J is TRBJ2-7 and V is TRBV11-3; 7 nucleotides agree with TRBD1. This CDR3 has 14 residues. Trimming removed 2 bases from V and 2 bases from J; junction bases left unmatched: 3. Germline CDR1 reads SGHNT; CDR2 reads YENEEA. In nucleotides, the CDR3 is TGTGCCAGCAGCTTATTCGGACAGGCCTACGAGCAGTACTTC. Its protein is CASSLFGQAYEQYF.

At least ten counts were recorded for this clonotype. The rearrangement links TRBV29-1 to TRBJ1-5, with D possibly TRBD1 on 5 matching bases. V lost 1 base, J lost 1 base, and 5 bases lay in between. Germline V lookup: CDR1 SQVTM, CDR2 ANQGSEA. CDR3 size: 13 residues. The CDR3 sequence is CSVEGGSNQPQHF. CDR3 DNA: TGCAGCGTTGAAGGGGGGAGCAATCAGCCCCAGCATTTT. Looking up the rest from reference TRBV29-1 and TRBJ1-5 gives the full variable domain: SAVISQKPSRDICQRGTSLTIQCQVDSQVTMMFWYRQQPGQSLTLIATANQGSEATYESGFVIDKFPISRPNLTFSTLTVSNMSPEDSSIYLCSVEGGSNQPQHFGDGTRLSIL.

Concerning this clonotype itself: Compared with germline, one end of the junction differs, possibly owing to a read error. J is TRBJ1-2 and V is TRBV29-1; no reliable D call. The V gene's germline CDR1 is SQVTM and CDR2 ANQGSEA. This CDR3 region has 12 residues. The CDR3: CSVEEANYGFTF. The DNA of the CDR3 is TGCAGCGTTGAAGAAGCTAACTATGGCTTCACCTTC.

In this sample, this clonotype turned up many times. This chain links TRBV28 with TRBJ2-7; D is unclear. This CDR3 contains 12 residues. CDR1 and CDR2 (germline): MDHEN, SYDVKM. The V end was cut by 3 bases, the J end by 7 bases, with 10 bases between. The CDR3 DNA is TGTGCCAGCAGTTTCAGGTTGGGGGAGCAGTACTTC. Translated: CASSFRLGEQYF. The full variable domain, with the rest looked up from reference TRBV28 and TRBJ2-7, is DVKVTQSSRYLVKRTGEKVFLECVQDMDHENMFWYRQDPGLGLRLIYFSYDVKMKEKGDIPEGYSVSREKKERFSLILESASTNQTSMYLCASSFRLGEQYFGPGTRLTVT.

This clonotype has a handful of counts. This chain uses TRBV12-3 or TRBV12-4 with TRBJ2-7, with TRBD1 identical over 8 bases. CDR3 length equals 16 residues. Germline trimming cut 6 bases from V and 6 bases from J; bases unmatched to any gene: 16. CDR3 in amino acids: CASSLGPGGRLAEQYF. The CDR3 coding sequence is TGTGCCAGCAGCCTCGGGCCAGGGGGCCGGTTGGCCGAGCAGTACTTC.

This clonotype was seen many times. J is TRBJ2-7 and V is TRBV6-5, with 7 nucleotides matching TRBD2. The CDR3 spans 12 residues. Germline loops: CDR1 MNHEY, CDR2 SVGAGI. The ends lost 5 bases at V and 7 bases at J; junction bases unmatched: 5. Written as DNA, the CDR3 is TGTGCCAGCAGTCCCGGGACTAAGGAGCAGTACTTC. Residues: CASSPGTKEQYF.

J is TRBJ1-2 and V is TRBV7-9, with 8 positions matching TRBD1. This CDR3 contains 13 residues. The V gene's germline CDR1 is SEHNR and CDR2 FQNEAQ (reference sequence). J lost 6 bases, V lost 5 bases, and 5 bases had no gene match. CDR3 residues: CASSHGQGNGYTF. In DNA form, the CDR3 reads TGTGCCAGCAGCCACGGACAGGGCAATGGCTACACCTTC.

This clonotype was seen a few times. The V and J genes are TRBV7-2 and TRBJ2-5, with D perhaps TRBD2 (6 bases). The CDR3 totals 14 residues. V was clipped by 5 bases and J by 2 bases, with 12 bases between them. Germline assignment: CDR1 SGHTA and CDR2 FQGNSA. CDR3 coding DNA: TGTGCCAGCAGCCGTCTGGGGGGTCAAGAGACCCAGTACTTC. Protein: CASSRLGGQETQYF.

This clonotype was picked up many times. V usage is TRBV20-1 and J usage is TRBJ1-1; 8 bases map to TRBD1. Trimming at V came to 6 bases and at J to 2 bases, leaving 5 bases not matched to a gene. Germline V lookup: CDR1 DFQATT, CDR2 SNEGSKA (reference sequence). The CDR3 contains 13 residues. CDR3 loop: CSAPGTGNTEAFF. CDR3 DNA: TGCAGTGCACCTGGGACAGGTAACACTGAAGCTTTCTTT.

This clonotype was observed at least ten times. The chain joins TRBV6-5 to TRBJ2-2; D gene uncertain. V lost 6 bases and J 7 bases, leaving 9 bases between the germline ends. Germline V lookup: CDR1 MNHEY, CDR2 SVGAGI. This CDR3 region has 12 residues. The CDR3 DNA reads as TGTGCCAGCAGCTATGGCAGCGGGGAGCTGTTTTTT. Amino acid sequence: CASSYGSGELFF.

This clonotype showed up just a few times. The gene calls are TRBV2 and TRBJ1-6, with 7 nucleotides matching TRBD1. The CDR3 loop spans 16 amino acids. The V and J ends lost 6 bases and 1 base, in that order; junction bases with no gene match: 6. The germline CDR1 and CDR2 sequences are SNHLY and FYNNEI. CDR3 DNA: TGTGCCAGCAGGGCGGACAGGAGATCCTATAATTCACCCCTCCACTTT. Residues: CASRADRRSYNSPLHF.

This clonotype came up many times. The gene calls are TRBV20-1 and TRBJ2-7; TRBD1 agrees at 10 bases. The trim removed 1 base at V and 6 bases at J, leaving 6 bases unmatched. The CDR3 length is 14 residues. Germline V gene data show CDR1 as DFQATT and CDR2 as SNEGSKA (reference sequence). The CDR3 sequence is CSARGDRGIREQYF. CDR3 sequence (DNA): TGCAGTGCTAGAGGGGACAGGGGAATCCGCGAGCAGTACTTC.

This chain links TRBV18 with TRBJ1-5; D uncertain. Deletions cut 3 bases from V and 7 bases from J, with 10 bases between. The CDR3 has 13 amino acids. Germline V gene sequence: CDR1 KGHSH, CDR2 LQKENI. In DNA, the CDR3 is TGTGCCAGCTCACCGGAGAGGCAACAGCCCCAGCATTTT. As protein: CASSPERQQPQHF.

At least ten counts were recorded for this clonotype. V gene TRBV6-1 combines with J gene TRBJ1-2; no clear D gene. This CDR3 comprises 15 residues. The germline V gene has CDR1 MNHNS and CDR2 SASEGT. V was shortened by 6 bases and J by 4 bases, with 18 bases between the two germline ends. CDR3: CASRTLGLNTYGYTF. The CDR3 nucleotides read TGTGCCAGCAGGACCTTAGGACTCAACACCTATGGCTACACCTTC.

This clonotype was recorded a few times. CDR3 sequence: CASSVRGGLQETQYF. The DNA of the CDR3 is TGTGCCAGCAGCGTACGCGGGGGGCTACAAGAGACCCAGTACTTC. V is TRBV9 and J is TRBJ2-5, with 8 bases aligning to TRBD2. CDR1 is SGDLS, CDR2 YYNGEE, per germline. This CDR3 comprises 15 residues. The junction had 4 bases not matched to a gene; V was cut back by 1 base and J by 2 bases.

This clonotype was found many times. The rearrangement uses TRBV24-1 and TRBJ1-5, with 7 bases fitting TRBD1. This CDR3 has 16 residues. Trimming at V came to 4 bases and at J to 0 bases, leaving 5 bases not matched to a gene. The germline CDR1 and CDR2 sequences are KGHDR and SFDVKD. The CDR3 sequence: CATSDSGQISNQPQHF. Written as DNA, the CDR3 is TGTGCCACCAGTGACTCGGGACAGATTAGCAATCAGCCCCAGCATTTT.

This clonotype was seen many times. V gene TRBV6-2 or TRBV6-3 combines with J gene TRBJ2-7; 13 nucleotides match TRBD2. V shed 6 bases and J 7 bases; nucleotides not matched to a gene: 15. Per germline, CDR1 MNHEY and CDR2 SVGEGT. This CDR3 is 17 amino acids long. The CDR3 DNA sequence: TGTGCCAGCAGAACACTCGAACTAGCGGGGGGGCGGAAGGAGCAGTACTTC. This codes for CASRTLELAGGRKEQYF.

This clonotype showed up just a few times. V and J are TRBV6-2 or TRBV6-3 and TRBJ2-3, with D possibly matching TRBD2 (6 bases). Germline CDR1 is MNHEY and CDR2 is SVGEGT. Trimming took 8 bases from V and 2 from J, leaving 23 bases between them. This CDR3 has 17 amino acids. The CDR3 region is CASHPGEPGLYTDTQYF. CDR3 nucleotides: TGTGCCAGCCACCCAGGAGAACCGGGACTCTACACAGATACGCAGTATTTT.

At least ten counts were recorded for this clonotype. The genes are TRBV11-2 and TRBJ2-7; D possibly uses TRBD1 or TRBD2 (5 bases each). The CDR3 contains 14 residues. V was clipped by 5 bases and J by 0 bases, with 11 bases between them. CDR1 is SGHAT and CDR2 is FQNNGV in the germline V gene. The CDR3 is CASSPGTLSYEQYF. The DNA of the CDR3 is TGTGCCAGCAGCCCCGGGACGCTCTCCTACGAGCAGTACTTC. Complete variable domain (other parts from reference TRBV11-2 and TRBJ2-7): EAGVAQSPRYKIIEKRQSVAFWCNPISGHATLYWYQQILGQGPKLLIQFQNNGVVDDSQLPKDRFSAERLKGVDSTLKIQPAKLEDSAVYLCASSPGTLSYEQYFGPGTRLTVT.

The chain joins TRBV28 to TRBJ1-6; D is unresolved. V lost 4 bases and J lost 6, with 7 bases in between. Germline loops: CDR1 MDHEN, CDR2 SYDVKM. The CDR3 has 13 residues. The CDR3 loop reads CASSSGFNSPLHF. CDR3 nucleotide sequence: TGTGCCAGCAGTTCCGGGTTTAATTCACCCCTCCACTTT. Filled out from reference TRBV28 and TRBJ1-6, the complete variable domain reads DVKVTQSSRYLVKRTGEKVFLECVQDMDHENMFWYRQDPGLGLRLIYFSYDVKMKEKGDIPEGYSVSREKKERFSLILESASTNQTSMYLCASSSGFNSPLHFGNGTRLTVT.